This T cell receptor (beta chain) emerged from a study of control samples from healthy donors and cancer patients. The CDR3 consists of 14 residues. The trim removed 3 bases at V and 6 bases at J, leaving 7 bases unmatched. CDR1 and CDR2 from the germline V gene are DFQATT and SNEGSKA (reference sequence). Some clones are missing from TCRdb's copy, which holds only in-frame ones; the method was immunoSEQ multiplex PCR. Of 150,000 to 190,000 clones in the sample, about 93% were seen once. This receptor was obtained from a man aged 50 or older in good health. The sample taken for sequencing was blood. This chain links TRBV20-1 with TRBJ2-3, with TRBD2 matching 9 bases. CDR3 protein: CSASGLAGMDTQYF. CDR3 DNA: TGCAGTGCTAGTGGCCTAGCGGGAATGGATACGCAGTATTTT.